This TCR beta chain originates from a study of blood T cells in healthy people across ages. Next came a second PCR, run for about 7 to 12 cycles, which used a sample-barcoded 5' primer along with a J-beta primer mix. With 12 random nucleotides, a template-switch adaptor tagged each individual cDNA molecule. A single record per CDR3 protein comes from TCRdb applying MiXCR to the 5' RACE reads. This table has roughly 1,800,000 distinct CDR3 sequences, roughly 50% appearing once. General study findings and limits: Among long-lived donors, naive CD4+ cells were more numerous and diversity higher than in aged donors.

The CDR3 is 16 residues long. Germline CDR1 is MNHNS and CDR2 is SASEGT. V was cut by 8 bases and J by 4 bases, with 23 bases left in between. About this clonotype: The antigen remains undetermined.

This TCR derives from a woman between 40 and 55 years old in good health. J is TRBJ2-5 and V is TRBV6-1; either TRBD1 or TRBD2 may fit D (5 bases each). The specimen was blood. The chain's CDR3 is CASDGRDPFTRETQYF. In nucleotides, the CDR3 is TGTGCCAGCGACGGCCGGGACCCCTTTACAAGAGAGACCCAGTACTTC.